Reported below is one T cell receptor beta chain. Its target is unknown. The length of the CDR3 is 15 residues. Germline-derived CDR1 and CDR2 are LNHNV and YYDKDF (reference sequence). Trimming removed 4 bases at V and 1 base at J, with 11 bases between. The sample belongs to a study of response to subunit inactivated influenza vaccine. Study results and limitations: It was suggested by the authors that few new T cells are recruited by each seasonal influenza vaccination.

TCRdb re-analysed the RT-PCR reads in MiXCR, keeping a single row per CDR3 protein. The table has some 520,000 distinct CDR3 sequences, about 15% seen once; the top ten hold 3%. Material: CD4+ T cells sorted from PBMCs, obtained around 25 months after vaccination. The TCR originated in a man aged 50-75 years who received an inactivated influenza vaccine. V usage is TRBV15 and J usage is TRBJ2-1; no reliable D call. The CDR3 nucleotides are TGTGCCACCAGCACCGGTCCGGCTTCCTACAATGAGCAGTTCTTC. Encoded protein: CATSTGPASYNEQFF.